This T cell receptor beta chain was captured in a study of blood T cell repertoires in COVID-19. Study summary: Specimens from acute and convalescent COVID-19 originated in the United States, Italy and Spain. PBMCs, B-cell-depleted T cells, or T cells provided the cDNA or gDNA that made up the material.

This clone was counted between two and nine times. Method: immunoSEQ multiplex PCR; TCRdb's copy keeps in-frame clones and lacks some. In the table there are 95,000 to 110,000 clones, approximately 80% of which are singletons. In germline, CDR1 is MNHEY, CDR2 SMNVEV (reference sequence). This CDR3 has 17 residues. V shed 8 bases and J 5 bases; nucleotides not matched to a gene: 18. Sequencing was carried out using peripheral blood. The origin of this receptor is a human donor in a cohort sampled during active or convalescent COVID-19. The chain combines TRBV27 with TRBJ2-5; 9 positions agree with TRBD2. CDR3 in DNA: TGTGCCAGCCCCGCGAAGGCTAGCGGGGCCTCCTGGGAGACCCAGTACTTC. Translating gives CASPAKASGASWETQYF.